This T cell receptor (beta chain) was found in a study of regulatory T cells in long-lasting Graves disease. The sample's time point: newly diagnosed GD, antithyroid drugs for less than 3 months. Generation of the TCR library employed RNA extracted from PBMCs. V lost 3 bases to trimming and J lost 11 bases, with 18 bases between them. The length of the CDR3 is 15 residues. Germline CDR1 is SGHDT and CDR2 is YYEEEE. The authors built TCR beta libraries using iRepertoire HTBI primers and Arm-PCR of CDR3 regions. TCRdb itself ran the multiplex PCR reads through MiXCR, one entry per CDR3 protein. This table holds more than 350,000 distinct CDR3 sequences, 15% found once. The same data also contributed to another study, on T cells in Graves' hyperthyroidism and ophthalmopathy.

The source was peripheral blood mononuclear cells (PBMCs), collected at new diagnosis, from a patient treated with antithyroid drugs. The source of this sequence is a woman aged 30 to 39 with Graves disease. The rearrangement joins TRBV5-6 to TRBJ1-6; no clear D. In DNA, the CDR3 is TGTGCCAGCAGCTATCAGGCTTCTCAAGCTCCACCCCTCCACTTT. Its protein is CASSYQASQAPPLHF.